The present entry profiles one T cell receptor (beta chain) with its context. The V and J ends lost 7 bases and 0 bases respectively, with 7 bases between them. The CDR3 extends over 12 amino acids. Per germline, CDR1 SQVTM and CDR2 ANQGSEA. The data stem from a study of T-cell memory formation after mild COVID-19. TCRdb independently ran MiXCR on the 5' RACE reads; one entry per CDR3 protein. The sample lists about 260,000 distinct CDR3 sequences, over 15% occurring once. This clonotype originated in a man in his late teens or twenties who had mild COVID-19 (a few samples of this study predate the infection). Cell type and time point are not known. The chain recombines TRBV29-1 with TRBJ2-1; D remains unclear. Sequenced sample: PBMCs or a T cell subset sorted from them (not recorded which). CDR3 in DNA: TGCAGCGCTGTGCGCTCCTACAATGAGCAGTTCTTC. Amino acids: CSAVRSYNEQFF.